Below, 25 T cell receptor beta chains from the same sample are listed, as sequenced in a study of regulatory T cells in long-lasting Graves disease (dated by TCRdb to about 2021). Taken with the paper, the label for time point translates to: newly diagnosed GD, antithyroid drugs for less than 3 months. RNA was extracted from PBMCs in TRIzol for both TCR sequencing and RNA sequencing. Library prep was done by multiplex PCR. Sequenced on an Illumina HiSeq 4000. To build TCR beta libraries, CDR3 regions were amplified by Arm-PCR using iRepertoire HTBI primers. TCRdb trimmed the raw reads at Q25, called clones with MiXCR and kept productive beta chains. Every distinct CDR3 protein forms one entry, paired with its most common genes and DNA. This sample has roughly 420,000 distinct CDR3 sequences in its table, and roughly 15% of those were observed once. The ten largest clones add up to 20% to 25% of the sample.

The same sample was also studied in work on T cells in Graves' hyperthyroidism and ophthalmopathy.

This material consisted of peripheral blood mononuclear cells (PBMCs), taken at new diagnosis, from a patient treated with antithyroid drugs. These receptors all stem from a woman younger than 35 with Graves disease. Donor details come from another sample of the same person, matched by shared clones.

This clonotype was counted a few times. This chain connects TRBV6-2 or TRBV6-3 to TRBJ1-5, with 12 bases lining up with TRBD1. The CDR3 is 17 residues long. The V segment lost 5 bases and the J segment 2 bases; nucleotides outside the gene matches: 7. CDR1 and CDR2 from the germline V gene are MNHEY and SVGEGT. CDR3 sequence reads: CASSEIGTGGGNQPQHF. In DNA, the CDR3 is TGTGCCAGCAGTGAAATAGGGACAGGGGGCGGCAATCAGCCCCAGCATTTT.

The rearrangement links TRBV6-5 to TRBJ1-1; D is ambiguous. The ends were cut back, 0 bases at V and 2 bases at J, with 16 bases in the middle. Germline V lookup: CDR1 MNHEY, CDR2 SVGAGI. The CDR3 extends over 17 amino acids. The CDR3 region has the DNA TGTGCCAGCAGTTACTCGGCCAACGAAGGCCTAAACACTGAAGCTTTCTTT. Its protein product is CASSYSANEGLNTEAFF.

The table lists this clonotype with many counts. This sequence joins TRBV7-2 and TRBJ1-5; the D is unclear. This CDR3 comprises 16 residues. V was pared by 5 bases and J by 3 bases, with 17 bases between. Germline V gene lookup returns CDR1 SGHTA and CDR2 FQGNSA. The CDR3 sequence: CASSPLGVGVNQPQHF. DNA of the CDR3: TGTGCCAGCAGCCCCCTGGGCGTCGGGGTCAATCAGCCCCAGCATTTT.

This clonotype showed up just a few times. This chain uses TRBV6-1 with TRBJ2-3; no clear D. Trimming removed 5 bases at V and 3 bases at J, with 9 bases between. Germline V gives CDR1 MNHNS, CDR2 SASEGT. The CDR3 contains 13 residues. For the CDR3, the DNA is TGTGCCAGCAGTAAAGGACGAACAGATACGCAGTATTTT. It yields the protein CASSKGRTDTQYF.

In regard to this clonotype: Sequence at one end of the junction differs from germline and may be a read error. This rearrangement joins TRBV18 to TRBJ1-2, with TRBD1 identical over 11 bases. The CDR3 runs 14 residues. Looked up from germline, CDR1 is KGHSH and CDR2 is LQKENI. The CDR3 nucleotides read TGTGCCAGCTCACGGGACAGGGGGAACTGTGGCTACACCTTC. It yields the protein CASSRDRGNCGYTF.

This sequence joins TRBV7-3 and TRBJ2-1; 11 bases fit TRBD2. The V segment lost 1 base and the J segment 9 bases; nucleotides outside the gene matches: 5. The germline gives CDR1 SGHTA, CDR2 FQGTGA. This CDR3 spans 15 amino acids. In DNA, the CDR3 is TGTGCCAGCAGCTTAAGAGGGACTAGCGGTTCTGAGCAGTTCTTC. It encodes CASSLRGTSGSEQFF. Full variable domain (remainder filled in from reference TRBV7-3 and TRBJ2-1): GAGVSQTPSNKVTEKGKYVELRCDPISGHTALYWYRQSLGQGPEFLIYFQGTGAADDSGLPNDRFFAVRPEGSVSTLKIQRTERGDSAVYLCASSLRGTSGSEQFFGPGTRLTVL.

This clonotype was counted ten times or more. V usage is TRBV29-1 and J usage is TRBJ2-4; no definite D call. Trimming removed 5 bases at V and 0 bases at J, with 11 bases between. Germline V gives CDR1 SQVTM, CDR2 ANQGSEA. The CDR3 totals 14 residues. The CDR3 DNA sequence: TGCAGCGTTCTGGAGCAACTAGCCAAAAACATTCAGTACTTC. This translates into CSVLEQLAKNIQYF.

About this clonotype itself: At one end the junction does not follow the germline gene, possibly because of a read error. V usage is TRBV3-1 and J usage is TRBJ2-1; D might be TRBD2 (6 bases). The CDR3 has 12 amino acids. Germline assignment: CDR1 LGHDT and CDR2 YNNKEL (reference sequence). This CDR3 is CASSPDYDEQFF. For the CDR3, the DNA is TGTGCCAGCAGCCCGGACTACGATGAGCAGTTCTTC.

This clonotype was seen many times. This sequence joins TRBV7-2 and TRBJ1-2, with a weak D call TRBD1 (5 bases). Trimming removed 5 bases at V and 4 bases at J, with 17 bases between. Germline-derived CDR1 and CDR2 are SGHTA and FQGNSA. This CDR3 has 15 residues. CDR3 bases: TGTGCCAGCAGCCAGGGAGGGCAGGGCAGCTATGGCTACACCTTC. Translating it yields CASSQGGQGSYGYTF. The variable domain in full, completed from reference TRBV7-2 and TRBJ1-2, reads GAGVSQSPSNKVTEKGKDVELRCDPISGHTALYWYRQSLGQGLEFLIYFQGNSAPDKSGLPSDRFSAERTGGSVSTLTIQRTQQEDSAVYLCASSQGGQGSYGYTFGSGTRLTVV.

The rearrangement joins TRBV27 to TRBJ1-3, with D perhaps TRBD1 (6 bases). V dropped 5 bases and J dropped 0 bases, with 11 bases sitting between them. From germline, CDR1 is MNHEY and CDR2 SMNVEV (reference sequence). The CDR3 loop spans 15 amino acids. The CDR3 loop reads CASSITGYSGNTIYF. CDR3 sequence (DNA): TGTGCCAGCAGTATTACAGGGTACTCTGGAAACACCATATATTTT.

Regarding this clonotype: Given a much more abundant clone one base away, this may be a read error. The chain links TRBV3-1 to TRBJ2-5, with 8 bases that match TRBD2. Trimming removed 1 base from V and 5 bases from J; junction bases left unmatched: 6. The CDR3 spans 15 residues. In germline, CDR1 is LGHDT, CDR2 YNNKEL (reference sequence). CDR3 DNA: TGTGCCAGCAGCCAAGCCCATCCTAGCGGGGAGACCCAGTACTTC. Protein: CASSQAHPSGETQYF.

The table lists this clonotype with many counts. The CDR3 protein is CASSVRQIDTQYF. The CDR3 DNA reads TGTGCCAGCAGCGTCAGACAGATAGATACGCAGTATTTT. The chain links TRBV7-2 to TRBJ2-3; tentative D call: TRBD1 (5 bases). V lost 5 bases and J lost 5, with 11 bases in between. Germline loops: CDR1 SGHTA, CDR2 FQGNSA. The CDR3 is 13 residues long.

This clonotype was found many times. The chain employs TRBV30 and TRBJ2-7; D is unclear. The CDR3 has 13 amino acids. Germline lookup yields CDR1 GTSNPN and CDR2 SVGIG (reference sequence). V was clipped by 2 bases and J by 0 bases, with 8 bases between them. The CDR3 bases are TGTGCCTGGAGTATGGAGAGCTCCTACGAGCAGTACTTC. Translating gives CAWSMESSYEQYF.

Details on this clonotype: A much larger clone lies one base from this, so it may be a read error. V and J are TRBV7-2 and TRBJ2-1; tentatively, D is TRBD1 (6 bases). The CDR3 spans 15 residues. CDR1 is SGHTA, CDR2 FQGNSA, per germline. V shed 5 bases and J shed 10 bases, with 21 bases lying between them. CDR3 nucleotide sequence: TGTGCCAGCAGCCAAACAGTGGACAGCTCCTACGAGCAGTTCTTC. Translated, it gives CASSQTVDSSYEQFF.

A few counts support this clonotype. V gene TRBV3-1 combines with J gene TRBJ2-7; 7 bases are shared with TRBD1. The CDR3 loop spans 12 amino acids. Germline values: CDR1 LGHDT, CDR2 YNNKEL (reference sequence). Trimming removed 1 base from V and 9 bases from J; junction bases left unmatched: 3. This CDR3 reads CASSQVTGWQYF. The CDR3 DNA sequence: TGTGCCAGCAGCCAAGTGACAGGGTGGCAGTACTTC.

This clonotype was seen a handful of times. The rearrangement links TRBV27 to TRBJ1-1; D gene uncertain. Deletions cut 6 bases from V and 1 base from J, with 15 bases between. CDR1 is MNHEY and CDR2 is SMNVEV in the germline V gene (reference sequence). The CDR3 totals 15 residues. CDR3 nucleotide sequence: TGTGCCAGCAGGTACGGGTGGGAGGCGAACACTGAAGCTTTCTTT. Its protein product is CASRYGWEANTEAFF.

About this clonotype: The junction departs from germline at one end; a sequencing error may be responsible. The gene calls are TRBV11-2 and TRBJ2-1; D remains ambiguous. This CDR3 is built from 13 residues. CDR1 and CDR2 (germline): SGHAT, FQNNGV. CDR3 residues: CTSSLNNYNEQFF. The CDR3 coding sequence is TGTACCAGCAGCTTAAACAACTACAATGAGCAGTTCTTC.

This clonotype was seen repeatedly, ten times or more. V usage is TRBV28 and J usage is TRBJ2-3, with 7 nucleotides matching TRBD2. The germline gives CDR1 MDHEN, CDR2 SYDVKM. V shed 3 bases, J shed 0 bases, and the junction held 3 bases outside the gene matches. CDR3 length equals 15 residues. CDR3 residues: CASSFSGASTDTQYF. Written as DNA, the CDR3 is TGTGCCAGCAGTTTCAGCGGGGCTAGCACAGATACGCAGTATTTT. Full variable domain (remainder filled in from reference TRBV28 and TRBJ2-3): DVKVTQSSRYLVKRTGEKVFLECVQDMDHENMFWYRQDPGLGLRLIYFSYDVKMKEKGDIPEGYSVSREKKERFSLILESASTNQTSMYLCASSFSGASTDTQYFGPGTRLTVL.

V gene TRBV19 combines with J gene TRBJ2-3; the match to TRBD2 covers 11 bases. The junction had 11 bases not matched to a gene; V was cut back by 5 bases and J by 1 base. CDR3 length equals 18 residues. Germline lookup yields CDR1 LNHDA and CDR2 SQIVND (reference sequence). For the CDR3, the DNA is TGTGCCAGTAGTCGGCGGTTTCTAGCGGGAGGAGGCACAGATACGCAGTATTTT. Translating it yields CASSRRFLAGGGTDTQYF. The full variable domain, with the rest looked up from reference TRBV19 and TRBJ2-3, is DGGITQSPKYLFRKEGQNVTLSCEQNLNHDAMYWYRQDPGQGLRLIYYSQIVNDFQKGDIAEGYSVSREKKESFPLTVTSAQKNPTAFYLCASSRRFLAGGGTDTQYFGPGTRLTVL.

This clonotype was counted at least ten times. The chain carries TRBV28 and TRBJ2-3; no clear D gene. V was cut by 5 bases and J by 5 bases, with 14 bases left in between. CDR3 length equals 14 residues. Germline CDR1 is MDHEN and CDR2 is SYDVKM. The CDR3 nucleotides are TGTGCCAGCAGTCCCCCCGATGTTTTAGATACGCAGTATTTT. Translated: CASSPPDVLDTQYF.

This clonotype was detected a few times. The chain carries TRBV20-1 and TRBJ2-2; TRBD2 aligns across 11 bases. Germline V gene sequence: CDR1 DFQATT, CDR2 SNEGSKA (reference sequence). The CDR3 is 16 amino acids. Trimming removed 0 bases from V and 7 bases from J; junction bases left unmatched: 7. The CDR3 reads CSAREALGTSGGELFF. The CDR3 coding sequence is TGCAGTGCTAGAGAGGCACTCGGGACTAGCGGCGGGGAGCTGTTTTTT.

V gene TRBV27 combines with J gene TRBJ2-3; D unclear. CDR1 is MNHEY, CDR2 SMNVEV, per germline (reference sequence). V was shortened by 3 bases and J by 3 bases, with 13 bases between the two germline ends. CDR3 size: 15 residues. The CDR3 coding sequence is TGTGCCAGCAGTTTGCGTGTGGCTGGTACAGATACGCAGTATTTT. It codes for CASSLRVAGTDTQYF.

This clonotype was detected only a few times. This chain links TRBV18 with TRBJ2-2; 7 bases fit TRBD1. The V and J ends lost 3 bases and 4 bases, in that order; junction bases with no gene match: 5. The CDR3 loop spans 15 amino acids. Germline CDR1 is KGHSH and CDR2 is LQKENI. DNA of the CDR3: TGTGCCAGCTCACCGAAACACAGGGGCACCGGGGAGCTGTTTTTT. This codes for CASSPKHRGTGELFF.

This clonotype occurred a few times. The V gene is TRBV14, the J gene TRBJ2-3; TRBD2 is a possible D gene (6 bases). The germline V and J ends were trimmed by 4 bases and 4 bases, with 15 bases remaining between them. CDR3 length equals 15 residues. CDR1 SGHDN and CDR2 FVKESK come from the germline V gene. CDR3 amino acids: CASSPLAGRSDTQYF. The CDR3, as DNA: TGTGCCAGCAGCCCCCTGGCGGGGCGTTCAGATACGCAGTATTTT. Filled out from reference TRBV14 and TRBJ2-3, the complete variable domain reads EAGVTQFPSHSVIEKGQTVTLRCDPISGHDNLYWYRRVMGKEIKFLLHFVKESKQDESGMPNNRFLAERTGGTYSTLKVQPAELEDSGVYFCASSPLAGRSDTQYFGPGTRLTVL.

The chain employs TRBV7-2 and TRBJ1-5; no clear D gene. The CDR3 contains 14 residues. Germline V lookup: CDR1 SGHTA, CDR2 FQGNSA. The ends were cut back, 4 bases at V and 0 bases at J, with 7 bases in the middle. The CDR3 sequence: CASSSRGSNQPQHF. DNA of the CDR3: TGTGCCAGCAGCTCGCGGGGTAGCAATCAGCCCCAGCATTTT.